Presented here are 5 T cell receptor beta chains from one specimen sequenced in a study of graft-versus-host responses after intestinal transplantation. These receptors' antigens are unknown. Repertoires were generated with immunoSEQ multiplex PCR, while TCRdb's copy carries only in-frame clones and drops some. The sample consists of fewer than 80,000 clones, more than 85% of them appearing once. The source was unstimulated CD8+ T cells sorted from spleen or lymph node cells, collected before transplant. These receptors were collected from a human donor who was the organ donor for an intestinal transplant.

The CDR3 region is CASSLTGTNYGYTF. CDR3 in DNA: TGTGCCAGCAGCTTAACCGGGACTAACTATGGCTACACCTTC. This chain connects TRBV5-4 to TRBJ1-2, with unresolved D. Germline CDR1 is SGHNT and CDR2 is YYREEE (reference sequence). Trimming took 2 bases from V and 0 from J, leaving 8 bases between them. The CDR3 is made up of 14 amino acids.

This clone has more than one count but fewer than ten. The chain employs TRBV4-3 and TRBJ2-1; 7 bases are shared with TRBD2. With V trimmed by 0 bases and J by 2 bases, 4 bases remained unmatched. The CDR3 spans 16 residues. Germline V CDR1 and CDR2: LGHNA, YSLEER. DNA of the CDR3: TGCGCCAGCAGCCAAGATGGGGGGGAGCCCTACAATGAGCAGTTCTTC. Its protein is CASSQDGGEPYNEQFF.

This rearrangement joins TRBV6-1 to TRBJ2-1, with a weak D call TRBD2 (6 bases). Germline V gene data show CDR1 as MNHNS and CDR2 as SASEGT. V dropped 2 bases and J dropped 7 bases, with 12 bases sitting between them. CDR3 length: 14 amino acids. This CDR3 is CASSEYVTSNEQFF. The CDR3 nucleotides read TGTGCCAGCAGTGAATACGTGACTAGTAATGAGCAGTTCTTC.

The chain combines TRBV14 with TRBJ2-7; no clear D. Between the trimmed V and J ends, which lost 4 bases and 0 bases, there was a span of 4 bases. CDR3 length: 12 residues. Germline V gene sequence: CDR1 SGHDN, CDR2 FVKESK. For the CDR3, the DNA is TGTGCCAGCAGCCTAGTCTCCTACGAGCAGTACTTC. Translated: CASSLVSYEQYF.

V and J are TRBV9 and TRBJ2-1, with D perhaps matching TRBD2 (7 bases). There are 16 residues in the CDR3. In germline, CDR1 is SGDLS, CDR2 YYNGEE. The V end lost 3 bases, the J end lost 0 bases, and 13 bases lay between the germline ends. The CDR3 loop is CASSEGGDPSYNEQFF. The CDR3 nucleotides read TGTGCCAGCAGCGAGGGGGGGGACCCCTCCTACAATGAGCAGTTCTTC. Full variable domain (missing parts from reference TRBV9 and TRBJ2-1): DSGVTQTPKHLITATGQRVTLRCSPRSGDLSVYWYQQSLDQGLQFLIQYYNGEERAKGNILERFSAQQFPDLHSELNLSSLELGDSALYFCASSEGGDPSYNEQFFGPGTRLTVL.